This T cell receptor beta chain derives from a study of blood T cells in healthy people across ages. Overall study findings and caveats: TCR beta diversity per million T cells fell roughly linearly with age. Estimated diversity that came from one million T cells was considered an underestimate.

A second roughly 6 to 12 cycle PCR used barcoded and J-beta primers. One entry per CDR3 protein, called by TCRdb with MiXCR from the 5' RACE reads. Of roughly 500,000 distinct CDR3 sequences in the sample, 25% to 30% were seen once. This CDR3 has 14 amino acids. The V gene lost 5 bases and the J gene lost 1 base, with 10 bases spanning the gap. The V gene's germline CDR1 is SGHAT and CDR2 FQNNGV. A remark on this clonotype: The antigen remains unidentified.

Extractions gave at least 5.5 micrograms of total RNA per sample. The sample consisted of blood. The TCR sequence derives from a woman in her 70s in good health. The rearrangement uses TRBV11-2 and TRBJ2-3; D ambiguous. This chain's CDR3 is CASSTRVGTDTQYF. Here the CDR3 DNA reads TGTGCCAGCAGCACAAGGGTTGGCACAGATACGCAGTATTTT.